This TCR beta chain stems from a study of T cells expressing NK-cell markers. In the study overall: HCMV seropositivity marked most of the eight sequenced donors; one was seronegative.

CDR3 length: 14 residues. Study-wide results and limits: Leadership of the CD3+CD56-NKG2C+ fraction also belonged to these clonotypes in several donors.

TCRdb reprocessed the 5' RACE reads and reports one entry per CDR3 protein, with no DNA. The sample data list fewer than 550,000 distinct CDR3 sequences. Comment on this clonotype: As yet, its antigen is unknown.

What was sequenced was blood T cells: a sorted CD56 or NKG2C T cell subset, CD4+ or CD8+ T cells, or bulk PBMC T cells (not recorded which). The TCR comes from a woman between 45 and 60 years old in good health. The chain combines TRBV12-3 or TRBV12-4 with TRBJ2-1; TCRdb calls TRBD2, which cannot be checked without DNA. The CDR3 sequence is CASSPRLAVNEQFF.